This TCR beta chain was captured by sequencing in a study of blood T cells in healthy people across ages. V lost 5 bases, J lost 9 bases, and 8 bases stayed unmatched. Germline values: CDR1 SGHTA, CDR2 FQGNSA. The CDR3 spans 15 residues. Next came a second PCR, run for about 7 to 12 cycles, which used a sample-barcoded 5' primer along with a J-beta primer mix. TCRdb re-analysed the 5' RACE reads in MiXCR, keeping a single row per CDR3 protein. The data show over 700,000 distinct CDR3 sequences, with approximately 25% seen just once and under 10% held by the top ten. The same sample was also studied in work on T cells of mothers and their children.

The sequencing input was blood. The receptor was isolated from a boy younger than 18 in good health. The chain couples TRBV7-2 to TRBJ1-6, with TRBD1 matching over 9 bases. The CDR3 loop is CASSRDRVSSSPLHF. CDR3 in DNA: TGTGCCAGCAGCCGGGACAGGGTTTCGAGTTCACCCCTCCACTTT.